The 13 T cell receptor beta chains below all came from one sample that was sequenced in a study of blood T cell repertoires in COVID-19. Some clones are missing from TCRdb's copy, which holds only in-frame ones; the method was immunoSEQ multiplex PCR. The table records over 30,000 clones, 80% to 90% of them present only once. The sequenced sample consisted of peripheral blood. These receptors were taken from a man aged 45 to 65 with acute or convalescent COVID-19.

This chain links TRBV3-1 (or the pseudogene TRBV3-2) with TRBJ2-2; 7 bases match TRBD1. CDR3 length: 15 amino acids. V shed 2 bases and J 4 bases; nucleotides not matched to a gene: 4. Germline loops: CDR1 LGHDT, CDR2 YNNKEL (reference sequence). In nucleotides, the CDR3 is TGTGCCAGCAGCCAAACCGGGACAGCCACCGGGGAGCTGTTTTTT. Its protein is CASSQTGTATGELFF.

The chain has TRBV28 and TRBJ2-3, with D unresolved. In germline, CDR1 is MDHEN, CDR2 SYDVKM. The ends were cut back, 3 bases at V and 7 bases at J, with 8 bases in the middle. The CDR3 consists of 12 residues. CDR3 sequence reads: CASSFEAYTQYF. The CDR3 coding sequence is TGTGCCAGCAGTTTTGAGGCATATACGCAGTATTTT.

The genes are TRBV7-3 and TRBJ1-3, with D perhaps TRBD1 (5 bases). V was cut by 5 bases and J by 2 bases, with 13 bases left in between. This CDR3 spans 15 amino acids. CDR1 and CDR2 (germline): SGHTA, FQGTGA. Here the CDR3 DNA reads TGTGCCAGCAGCCAGCAGGGAGGGACTGGAAACACCATATATTTT. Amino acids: CASSQQGGTGNTIYF.

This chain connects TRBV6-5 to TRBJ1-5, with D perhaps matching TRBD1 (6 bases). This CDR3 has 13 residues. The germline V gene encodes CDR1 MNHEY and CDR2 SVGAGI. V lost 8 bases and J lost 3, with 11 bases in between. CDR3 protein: CASDTGNNQPQHF. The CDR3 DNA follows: TGTGCCAGCGATACAGGGAACAATCAGCCCCAGCATTTT.

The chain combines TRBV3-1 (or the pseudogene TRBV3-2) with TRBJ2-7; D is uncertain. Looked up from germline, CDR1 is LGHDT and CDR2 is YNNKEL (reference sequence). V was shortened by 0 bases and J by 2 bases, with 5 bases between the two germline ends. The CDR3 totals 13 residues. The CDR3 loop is CASSQEGAYEQYF. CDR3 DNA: TGTGCCAGCAGCCAAGAGGGCGCCTACGAGCAGTACTTC.

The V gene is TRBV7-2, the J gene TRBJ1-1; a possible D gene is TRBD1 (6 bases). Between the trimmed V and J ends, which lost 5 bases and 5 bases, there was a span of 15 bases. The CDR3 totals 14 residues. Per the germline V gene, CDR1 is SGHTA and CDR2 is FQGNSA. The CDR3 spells CASSASDSRTEAFF. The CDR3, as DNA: TGTGCCAGCAGCGCGTCGGACAGTCGAACTGAAGCTTTCTTT.

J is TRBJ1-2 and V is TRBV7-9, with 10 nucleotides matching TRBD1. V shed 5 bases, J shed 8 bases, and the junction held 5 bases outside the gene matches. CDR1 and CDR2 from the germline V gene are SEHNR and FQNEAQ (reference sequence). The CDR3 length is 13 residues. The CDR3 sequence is CASSMTGGGGYTF. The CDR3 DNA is TGTGCCAGCAGCATGACAGGGGGCGGCGGCTACACCTTC.

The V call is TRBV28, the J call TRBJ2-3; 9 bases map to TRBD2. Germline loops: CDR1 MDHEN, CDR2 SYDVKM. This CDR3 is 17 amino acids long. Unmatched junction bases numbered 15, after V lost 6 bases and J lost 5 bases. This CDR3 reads CASSLYLYSGSKDTQYF. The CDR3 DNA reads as TGTGCCAGCAGCCTTTATCTCTATAGCGGGAGTAAAGATACGCAGTATTTT.

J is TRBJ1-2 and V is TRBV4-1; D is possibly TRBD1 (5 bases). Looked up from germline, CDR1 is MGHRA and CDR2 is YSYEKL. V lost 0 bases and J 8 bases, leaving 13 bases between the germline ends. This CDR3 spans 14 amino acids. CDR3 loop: CASSQDVWGLGYTF. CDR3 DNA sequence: TGCGCCAGCAGCCAAGACGTTTGGGGCTTAGGCTACACCTTC.

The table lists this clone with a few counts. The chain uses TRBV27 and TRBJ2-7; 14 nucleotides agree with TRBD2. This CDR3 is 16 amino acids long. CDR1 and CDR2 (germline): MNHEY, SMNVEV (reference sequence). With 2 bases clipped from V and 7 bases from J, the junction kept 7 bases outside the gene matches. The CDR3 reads CASSLVGTSGSSEQYF. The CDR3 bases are TGTGCCAGCAGTTTAGTAGGGACTAGCGGGAGTTCAGAGCAGTACTTC.

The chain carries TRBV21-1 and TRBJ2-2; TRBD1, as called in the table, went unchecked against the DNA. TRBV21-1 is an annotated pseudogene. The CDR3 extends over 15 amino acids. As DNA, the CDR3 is TGTGCCAGCAGCAATAGACAGGGGGACACCGGGGAGCTGTTTTTT. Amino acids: CASSNRQGDTGELFF.

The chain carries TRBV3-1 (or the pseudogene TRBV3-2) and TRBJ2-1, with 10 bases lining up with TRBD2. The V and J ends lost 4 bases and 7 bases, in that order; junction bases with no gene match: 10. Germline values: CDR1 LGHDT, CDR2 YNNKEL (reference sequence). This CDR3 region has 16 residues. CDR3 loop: CASSPQAGGPSNEQFF. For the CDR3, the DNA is TGTGCCAGCAGCCCGCAAGCGGGAGGGCCGAGTAATGAGCAGTTCTTC.

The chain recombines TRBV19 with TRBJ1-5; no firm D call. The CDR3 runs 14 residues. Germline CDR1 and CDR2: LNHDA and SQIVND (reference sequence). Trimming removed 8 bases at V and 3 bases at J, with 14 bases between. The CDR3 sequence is CASCWAGPNQPQHF. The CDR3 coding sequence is TGTGCCAGTTGCTGGGCGGGTCCCAATCAGCCCCAGCATTTT.